Only a few counts were recorded for the clone carrying this T cell receptor (beta chain). These data are taken from a study of blood T cell repertoires in COVID-19. Study summary: The cDNA or gDNA used as material had been derived from T cells, B-cell-depleted T cells, or PBMCs.

The length of the CDR3 is 16 residues. Trimming stripped 4 bases from V and 8 bases from J, with 23 bases between. Germline values: CDR1 MNHEY, CDR2 SVGAGI. Original handling: It was from reference gene primer amplification that nucleated cell counts were estimated. The table came from immunoSEQ multiplex PCR; TCRdb's copy has only in-frame clones and leaves some out. For V, J and clone size, that table is used; D and trimming come from the DNA. Here the sample spans more than 95,000 clones, approximately 83% being singletons. This chain joins TRBV6-5 and TRBJ1-2; D not certain. The origin of this receptor is a man in his forties or fifties with acute or convalescent COVID-19. The specimen sequenced was peripheral blood. CDR3 nucleotide sequence: TGTGCCAGCAGTTCCGTACTCGGTGACGGGGTCAAGGGCTACACCTTC. Protein sequence: CASSSVLGDGVKGYTF.